The 30 T cell receptor beta chains below come from one sample, sequenced in a study of kidney transplant recipient with SARS-CoV-2 infection listed by TCRdb under 2021. Sequencing was performed on an Illumina MiSeq. Starting from the raw public reads, TCRdb applied fastp trimming at Q25, assembled clones with MiXCR and retained in-frame beta chains. Rows matching on CDR3 protein sequence are summarized as one entry with the most common DNA and genes. Present in this sample are some 220,000 distinct CDR3 sequences, about 28% of which were seen just once. 7% to 8% of the sample rests with the top ten. Taken with the paper, the label for time point translates to: pre-pandemic baseline sample and day 111 after first positive SARS-CoV-2 test. The starting material was a blood sample, obtained at baseline and on day 111 from a kidney transplant recipient. These receptors were taken from a male patient in his thirties who had COVID-19 and was a kidney transplant recipient. Some T cells may have been brought in with the graft after a transplant.

This clonotype was seen a few times. V usage is TRBV4-1 and J usage is TRBJ2-5, with TRBD2 matching over 10 bases. CDR1 and CDR2 from the germline V gene are MGHRA and YSYEKL. The J segment lost 4 bases and the V segment lost 4 bases, leaving 6 bases of the junction unmatched. The CDR3 length is 15 residues. CDR3 residues: CASSPLAGFSETQYF. In nucleotides, the CDR3 is TGCGCCAGCAGCCCACTAGCGGGATTCTCAGAGACCCAGTACTTC.

The J gene is TRBJ2-3, the V gene TRBV2, with D possibly matching TRBD1 (5 bases). Germline V CDR1 and CDR2: SNHLY, FYNNEI. The CDR3 sequence is 15 residues long. The V end lost 6 bases, the J end lost 3 bases, and 16 bases lay between the germline ends. The CDR3 sequence: CASSGDSRVTDTQYF. Here the CDR3 DNA reads TGTGCCAGCAGCGGAGACAGCAGAGTGACAGATACGCAGTATTTT. Combining the CDR3 with reference TRBV2 and TRBJ2-3 gives the whole variable domain EPEVTQTPSHQVTQMGQEVILRCVPISNHLYFYWYRQILGQKVEFLVSFYNNEISEKSEIFDDQFSVERPDGSNFTLKIRSTKLEDSAMYFCASSGDSRVTDTQYFGPGTRLTVL.

This clonotype has a handful of counts. Just one base apart from a much larger clone, this may be a read error. The chain recombines TRBV24-1 with TRBJ2-7; the D is unclear. The CDR3 is 12 residues long. Germline CDR1 and CDR2: KGHDR and SFDVKD. CDR3 bases: TGTGCCACCAGTGACTCCGGCTACGAGCAGTGCTTC. It codes for CATSDSGYEQCF.

This clonotype was detected many times. V is TRBV15 and J is TRBJ2-3; a possible D gene is TRBD2 (5 bases). Trimming took 5 bases from V and 3 from J, leaving 24 bases between them. The CDR3 totals 18 residues. The germline gives CDR1 LNHNV, CDR2 YYDKDF (reference sequence). The CDR3 is CATSGPSFPGSSTDTQYF. CDR3 nucleotide sequence: TGTGCCACCAGCGGCCCCTCTTTTCCGGGATCGTCAACAGATACGCAGTATTTT.

The sample holds a few counts of this clonotype. The J gene is TRBJ2-5, the V gene TRBV5-3, with 8 bases aligning to TRBD1. TRBV5-3 is classed as an ORF, of uncertain function. Trimming took 4 bases from V and 5 from J; bases not matched to a gene: 13. CDR3 length: 16 residues. The CDR3 loop is CARSPPGQAKRETQYF. The CDR3 DNA reads as TGTGCCAGAAGCCCGCCGGGACAGGCAAAGAGGGAGACCCAGTACTTC.

There are many counts of this clonotype. V is TRBV29-1 and J is TRBJ2-2; D may be TRBD2 (6 bases). The CDR3 is made up of 13 amino acids. Germline V lookup: CDR1 SQVTM, CDR2 ANQGSEA. The V gene lost 7 bases and the J gene lost 4 bases, with 13 bases spanning the gap. CDR3 nucleotides: TGCAGCGGCCTTGCGGGGACCACCGGGGAGCTGTTTTTT. Translating gives CSGLAGTTGELFF.

Concerning this clonotype itself: The germline gene is not matched at one end of the junction; a read error may be the cause. The V and J genes are TRBV20-1 and TRBJ1-1; tentative D call: TRBD1 (5 bases). The CDR3 runs to 15 residues. From germline, CDR1 is DFQATT and CDR2 SNEGSKA (reference sequence). CDR3: CNARVPGHPNTEAFF. The CDR3 DNA sequence: TGCAATGCTAGAGTCCCAGGACACCCGAACACTGAAGCTTTCTTT.

The genes are TRBV6-9 and TRBJ1-2; D is unclear. Between the trimmed V and J ends, which lost 5 bases and 4 bases, there was a span of 23 bases. The CDR3 is made up of 17 amino acids. CDR1 is MNHGY and CDR2 is SVAAGI in the germline V gene. CDR3 in DNA: TGTGCCAGCAGTCAACCACAGCCTTACGGAAAGACCTATGGCTACACCTTC. Encoded protein: CASSQPQPYGKTYGYTF.

Concerning this clonotype itself: A read error may explain this, as a much larger clone is one base away. This chain links TRBV19 with TRBJ2-5; D could derive from TRBD1 or TRBD2 (5 bases each). Matching the DNA end better, TRBJ2-7 makes the J call doubtful. Germline CDR1 reads LNHDA; CDR2 reads SQIVND (reference sequence). The CDR3 loop spans 14 amino acids. This CDR3 is CASSMGVRTNEQYF. CDR3 sequence (DNA): TGTGCCAGTAGTATGGGGGTTAGGACCAACGAGCAGTACTTC.

This clonotype appeared many times. The genes are TRBV12-3 or TRBV12-4 and TRBJ2-1, with D perhaps TRBD2 (5 bases). Deletions cut 6 bases from V and 8 bases from J, with 17 bases between. The CDR3 runs 14 residues. The CDR3 reads CASSSPSGSDEQFF. For the CDR3, the DNA is TGTGCCAGCAGCTCCCCCTCTGGGAGTGATGAGCAGTTCTTC.

This clonotype has at least ten counts. The gene calls are TRBV11-2 and TRBJ2-6; 14 bases match TRBD2. V trimming: 1 base; J trimming: 1 base; junction bases outside the gene matches: 3. From germline, CDR1 is SGHAT and CDR2 FQNNGV. The CDR3 is made up of 19 amino acids. The CDR3 region has the DNA TGTGCCAGCAGCTTAGGGAGACTAGCGGGAGGGTCTGGGGCCAACGTCCTGACTTTC. Translating gives CASSLGRLAGGSGANVLTF.

Turning to this clonotype: Being one base from a much bigger clone, this may be a read error. Because the CDR3 is missing its conserved closing phenylalanine or tryptophan, this is likely a read error. The CDR3 DNA reads TGTGCCAGCAGTACTAAGGTCTCTATGCGAAAGACCTATGGCTACACCCTC. This translates into CASSTKVSMRKTYGYTL. The J gene is TRBJ1-2, the V gene TRBV6-1; D is undetermined. CDR1 MNHNS and CDR2 SASEGT come from the germline V gene. The V end was cut by 5 bases, the J end by 4 bases, with 23 bases between. The CDR3 length is 17 residues.

A remark on this clonotype: A much larger clonotype is one base distant, so this may be a read error. The V call is TRBV9, the J call TRBJ1-2, with D unresolved. Germline V gene lookup returns CDR1 SGDLS and CDR2 YYNGEE. The germline V and J ends were trimmed by 7 bases and 4 bases, with 23 bases remaining between them. The CDR3 runs to 16 residues. The CDR3 region has the DNA TGTGCCAGCCCTGGAACGTACTCAAGAAAGACCTATGGCTACACCTTC. This encodes CASPGTYSRKTYGYTF.

This clonotype was picked up many times. The chain recombines TRBV16 with TRBJ1-2, with D maybe TRBD1 (5 bases). Germline CDR1 reads KGHSY; CDR2 reads FQNENV. The CDR3 has 17 amino acids. V lost 5 bases, J lost 4 bases, and 23 bases lay in between. CDR3 protein: CASSRGGVVRKTYGYTF. Written as DNA, the CDR3 is TGTGCCAGCAGCAGAGGAGGGGTCGTTAGAAAGACCTATGGCTACACCTTC.

Worth noting for this clonotype: A junction boundary mismatches the germline segment, possibly from a read error. The chain employs TRBV5-1 and TRBJ2-4; 7 positions agree with TRBD2. CDR1 SGHRS and CDR2 YFSETQ come from the germline V gene. This CDR3 contains 15 residues. The CDR3 protein is CASSLGLADYNEQSF. The CDR3 DNA reads as TGCGCCAGCAGCTTGGGGCTAGCGGATTACAATGAGCAGTCCTTC. Together with reference TRBV5-1 and TRBJ2-4, the CDR3 gives the full variable domain: KAGVTQTPRYLIKTRGQQVTLSCSPISGHRSVSWYQQTPGQGLQFLFEYFSETQRNKGNFPGRFSGRQFSNSRSEMNVSTLELGDSALYLCASSLGLADYNEQSFGAGTRLSVL.

Regarding this clonotype: A read error may explain this, as a much larger clone is one base away. The J gene is TRBJ2-2, the V gene TRBV30, with 10 bases aligning to TRBD2. The V gene's germline CDR1 is GTSNPN and CDR2 SVGIG (reference sequence). Trimming at V came to 2 bases and at J to 5 bases, leaving 8 bases not matched to a gene. The CDR3 contains 16 residues. The CDR3 is CAWSRDSGGMTGELFF. For the CDR3, the DNA is TGTGCCTGGAGTAGGGATAGCGGGGGGATGACCGGGGAGCTGTTTTTT.

The J gene is TRBJ1-2, the V gene TRBV20-1; weak D call: TRBD1 (5 bases). Germline-derived CDR1 and CDR2 are DFQATT and SNEGSKA (reference sequence). Trimming stripped 5 bases from V and 2 bases from J, with 9 bases between. The CDR3 spans 12 residues. Here the CDR3 DNA reads TGCAGTGCTCCGGCAGGGAACTATGGCTACACCTTC. It yields the protein CSAPAGNYGYTF.

Concerning this clonotype: This clone may be a read error of a much larger clone one base away. The genes are TRBV5-1 and TRBJ1-1, with TRBD1 matching over 8 bases. This CDR3 region has 16 residues. The V gene's germline CDR1 is SGHRS and CDR2 YFSETQ. In nucleotides, the CDR3 is TGCGCCAGCAGCTCGGGACAGGTGGATCGGAACACTGAAGCTCTCTTT. Its translation is CASSSGQVDRNTEALF. The variable domain in full, completed from reference TRBV5-1 and TRBJ1-1, reads KAGVTQTPRYLIKTRGQQVTLSCSPISGHRSVSWYQQTPGQGLQFLFEYFSETQRNKGNFPGRFSGRQFSNSRSEMNVSTLELGDSALYLCASSSGQVDRNTEALFGQGTRLTVV.

In the case of this clonotype: This clone may be a read error of a much larger clone one base away. V usage is TRBV11-2 and J usage is TRBJ1-2, with D uncertain. This CDR3 contains 17 residues. CDR1 and CDR2 from the germline V gene are SGHAT and FQNNGV. V was cut by 5 bases and J by 4 bases, with 23 bases left in between. The CDR3 sequence is CASSHASTSRKAYGYTF. The CDR3 bases are TGTGCCAGCAGCCATGCCTCAACAAGCAGAAAGGCCTATGGCTACACCTTC.

This chain joins TRBV19 and TRBJ2-3; the match to TRBD2 covers 8 bases. Trimming at V came to 3 bases and at J to 6 bases, leaving 5 bases not matched to a gene. The germline gives CDR1 LNHDA, CDR2 SQIVND (reference sequence). The CDR3 runs 14 residues. The CDR3 DNA sequence: TGTGCCAGTAGTATTGGTGGCGGGAGGGATACGCAGTATTTT. Translation gives CASSIGGGRDTQYF.

This clonotype was observed at least ten times. The chain joins TRBV5-6 to TRBJ2-1; D assignment may be TRBD1 or TRBD2 (5 bases each). Germline loops: CDR1 SGHDT, CDR2 YYEEEE. V was shortened by 4 bases and J by 3 bases, with 14 bases between the two germline ends. The length of the CDR3 is 15 residues. The CDR3 DNA follows: TGTGCCAGCAGCGACGGGACGCACCACTACAATGAGCAGTTCTTC. Translating it yields CASSDGTHHYNEQFF.

The chain recombines TRBV14 with TRBJ2-3, with 9 bases matching TRBD2. CDR3 size: 18 residues. J gave up 6 bases and V 2 bases, and 15 bases lay outside the gene matches. CDR1 and CDR2 (germline): SGHDN, FVKESK. The CDR3 sequence is CASSQCGQRGARTDTQYF. The CDR3 nucleotides read TGTGCCAGCAGCCAATGTGGCCAGCGGGGGGCCCGGACGGATACGCAGTATTTT.

This clonotype was counted ten times or more. The chain has TRBV7-9 and TRBJ1-2; D uncertain. The CDR3 extends over 17 amino acids. Trimming removed 5 bases at V and 4 bases at J, with 23 bases between. The germline gives CDR1 SEHNR, CDR2 FQNEAQ (reference sequence). CDR3 in amino acids: CASSTFLYHGKTYGYTF. The CDR3 bases are TGTGCCAGCAGCACATTCCTATACCATGGAAAGACCTATGGCTACACCTTC.

This clonotype came up many times. The CDR3 region is CASSQGVGNIQYF. The CDR3 DNA sequence: TGTGCCAGCAGCCAAGGGGTTGGCAACATTCAGTACTTC. This chain links TRBV3-1 with TRBJ2-4; no definite D call. Looked up from germline, CDR1 is LGHDT and CDR2 is YNNKEL (reference sequence). V lost 1 base and J 7 bases, leaving 8 bases between the germline ends. The CDR3 is 13 amino acids. The whole variable domain, filled in from reference TRBV3-1 and TRBJ2-4, reads DTAVSQTPKYLVTQMGNDKSIKCEQNLGHDTMYWYKQDSKKFLKIMFSYNNKELIINETVPNRFSPKSPDKAHLNLHINSLELGDSAVYFCASSQGVGNIQYFGAGTRLSVL.

This clonotype was counted at least ten times. This sequence joins TRBV9 and TRBJ1-5, with 7 bases identical to TRBD1. In germline, CDR1 is SGDLS, CDR2 YYNGEE. Trimming removed 3 bases from V and 2 bases from J; junction bases left unmatched: 5. CDR3 length: 15 amino acids. The CDR3 region is CASSAGGGGNQPQHF. In nucleotides, the CDR3 is TGTGCCAGCAGCGCAGGGGGAGGAGGCAATCAGCCCCAGCATTTT.

Notes on this clonotype: A much larger clonotype is one base distant, so this may be a read error. V gene TRBV7-2 combines with J gene TRBJ2-7; TRBD2 matches at 8 bases. Germline values: CDR1 SGHTA, CDR2 FQGNSA. V lost 5 bases, J lost 0 bases, and 12 bases stayed unmatched. This CDR3 comprises 17 residues. The CDR3 protein is CASSRRRLAGSSYEQYF. DNA of the CDR3: TGTGCCAGCAGCCGTAGGAGGCTAGCGGGTAGCTCCTACGAGCAGTACTTC.

Notes on this clonotype: A much larger clone differs by one base, so this may be a read error. This chain joins TRBV5-1 and TRBJ2-7; D ambiguous. From germline, CDR1 is SGHRS and CDR2 YFSETQ. The CDR3 length is 13 residues. The V end was cut by 2 bases, the J end by 6 bases, with 12 bases between. CDR3 sequence (DNA): TGCGCCAGCAGCTTCACCGAACGGACCGAGCAGTACTTC. Its protein is CASSFTERTEQYF.

Regarding this clonotype: Being one base from a much bigger clone, this may be a read error. The chain is built from TRBV20-1 and TRBJ1-2, with 7 bases lining up with TRBD1. With 3 bases clipped from V and 3 bases from J, the junction kept 10 bases outside the gene matches. The germline V gene has CDR1 DFQATT and CDR2 SNEGSKA (reference sequence). CDR3 length: 15 residues. DNA for the CDR3: TGCAGTGCTAGGAGAGGGGCAGGGGGGGACTATGGCTACACCTTC. Translating it yields CSARRGAGGDYGYTF.

Regarding this clonotype: Being one base from a much bigger clone, this may be a read error. This chain joins TRBV27 and TRBJ1-4; 7 nucleotides agree with TRBD1. The CDR3 is 14 residues long. CDR1 MNHEY and CDR2 SMNVEV come from the germline V gene (reference sequence). Trimming took 5 bases from V and 10 from J; bases not matched to a gene: 10. The CDR3 sequence is CASSAKWDSVKLFF. In DNA, the CDR3 is TGTGCCAGCAGTGCCAAATGGGACAGTGTAAAACTGTTTTTT.

This clonotype was recorded a few times. A read error may account for a junction end that differs from germline. This chain connects TRBV6-1 to TRBJ2-4; a weak D match, TRBD1 (5 bases). The CDR3 extends over 15 amino acids. Looked up from germline, CDR1 is MNHNS and CDR2 is SASEGT. The CDR3 DNA sequence: TGTGCCGGCAGTGAAGGGTACCGGCAGGGTAACATTCAGTACTTC. Translated: CAGSEGYRQGNIQYF.